The TCR beta chain under discussion was sequenced for a study of T cell repertoires in cytomegalovirus infection. As regards this clonotype: As yet, its antigen is unknown.

TCRdb analysed the reads with MiXCR anew, one entry per CDR3 protein. The sample lists approximately 220,000 distinct CDR3 sequences; 30% to 45% were seen once. This sequence was found in a human donor in good health (CMV status not recorded). Some clones in this sample may be carry-over from other donors' samples. This specimen was CD8+ T cells from cultured PBMCs, taken from culture after CMV antigen stimulation.

The CDR3 DNA reads as TGTGCCAGCAGCACCACCCGTCTAGCTCGGATCAATGAGCAGTTCTTC. It yields the protein CASSTTRLARINEQFF. This rearrangement joins TRBV7-4 to TRBJ2-1; TRBD2 is a possible D gene (5 bases). V lost 5 bases and J 6 bases, leaving 20 bases between the germline ends. Germline lookup yields CDR1 SGHVT and CDR2 SQSDAQ. CDR3 length: 16 residues. The variable domain in full, with the rest retrieved from reference TRBV7-4 and TRBJ2-1, is GAGVSQSPRYKVAKRGRDVALRCDSISGHVTLYWYRQTLGQGSEVLTYSQSDAQRDKSGRPSGRFSAERPERSVSTLKIQRTEQGDSAVYLCASSTTRLARINEQFFGPGTRLTVL.